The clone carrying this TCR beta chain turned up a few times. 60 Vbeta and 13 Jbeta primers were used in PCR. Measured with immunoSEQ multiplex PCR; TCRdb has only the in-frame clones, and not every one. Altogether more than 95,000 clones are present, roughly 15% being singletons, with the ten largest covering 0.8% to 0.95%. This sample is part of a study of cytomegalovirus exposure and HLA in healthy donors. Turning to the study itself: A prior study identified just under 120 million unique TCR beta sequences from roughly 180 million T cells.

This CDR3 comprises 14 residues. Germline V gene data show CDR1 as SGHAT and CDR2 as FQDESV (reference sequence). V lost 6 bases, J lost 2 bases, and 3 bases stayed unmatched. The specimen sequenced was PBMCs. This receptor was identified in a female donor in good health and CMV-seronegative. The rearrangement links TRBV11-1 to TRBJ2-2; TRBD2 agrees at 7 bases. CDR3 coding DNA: TGTGCCAGCAGAGCGGGGCCCAACACCGGGGAGCTGTTTTTT. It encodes CASRAGPNTGELFF.